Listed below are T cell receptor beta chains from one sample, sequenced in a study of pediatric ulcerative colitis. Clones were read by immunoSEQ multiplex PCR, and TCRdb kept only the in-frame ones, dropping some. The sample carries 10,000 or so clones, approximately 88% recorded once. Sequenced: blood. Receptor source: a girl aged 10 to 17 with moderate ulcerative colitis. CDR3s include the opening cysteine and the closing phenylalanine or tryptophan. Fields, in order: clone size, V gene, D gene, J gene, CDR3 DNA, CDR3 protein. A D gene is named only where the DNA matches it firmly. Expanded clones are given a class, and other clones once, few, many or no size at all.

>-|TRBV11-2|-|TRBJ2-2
TGTGCCAGCAGCTTAGGAGGGTCGGGGGACACCGGGGAGCTGTTTTTT
CASSLGGSGDTGELFF
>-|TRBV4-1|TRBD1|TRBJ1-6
TGCGCCAGCTGGGTCCCCGGGACAGGGAATTCACCCCTCCACTTT
CASWVPGTGNSPLHF
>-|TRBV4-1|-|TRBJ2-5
TGCGCCAGCAGCCAAGTCTTGACTAGAGCCCAAGAGACCCAGTACTTC
CASSQVLTRAQETQYF
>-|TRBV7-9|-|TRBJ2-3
TGTGCCAGCAGCCCGATTGGGGCTAGCACAGATACGCAGTATTTT
CASSPIGASTDTQYF
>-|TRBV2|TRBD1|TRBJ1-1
TGTGCCAGCATCCAGGACAGGGCACATATGAACACTGAAGCTTTCTTT
CASIQDRAHMNTEAFF
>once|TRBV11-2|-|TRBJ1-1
TGTGCCAGCAGCTCGCGGCCAGTCCGGAATGAGGGTGAAGCTTTCTTT
CASSSRPVRNEGEAFF
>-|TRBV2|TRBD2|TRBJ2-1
TGTGCCAGCAGTCTCCGGACTAGCGGGAGTACTTACAATGAGCAGTTCTTC
CASSLRTSGSTYNEQFF
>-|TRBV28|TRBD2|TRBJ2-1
TGTGCCGTGAGCGGGAGAAGCTATGAGCAGTTCTTC
CAVSGRSYEQFF
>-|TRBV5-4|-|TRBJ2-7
TGTGCCAGCAGCTTGGGAGGGACTGCCTCCTACGAGCAGTACTTC
CASSLGGTASYEQYF
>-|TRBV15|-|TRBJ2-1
TGTGCCACCGGAATTCGTACCACCGGACGGGAGCAGTTCTTC
CATGIRTTGREQFF
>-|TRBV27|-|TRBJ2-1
TGTGCCAGCAGTGCCTACAATGAGCAGTTCTTC
CASSAYNEQFF
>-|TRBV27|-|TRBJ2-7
TGTGCCAGCACCAAACAGGGAGGGTTCAACGAGCAGTACTTC
CASTKQGGFNEQYF
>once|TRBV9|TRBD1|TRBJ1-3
TGTGCCAGCAGCGTAGGGGGGACAGGGACTGGAAACACCATATATTTT
CASSVGGTGTGNTIYF
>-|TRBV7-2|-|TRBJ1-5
TGTGCCAGCAGCCCCCTGATTTATCAGCCCCAGCATTTT
CASSPLIYQPQHF
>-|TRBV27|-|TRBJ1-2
TGTGCCAGCAGTTTGGTGGGGTTGGAAGGGGCCCGGGAGGGCTACACCTTC
CASSLVGLEGAREGYTF
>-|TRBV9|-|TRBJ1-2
TGTGCCAGCACCAGGACAAGTTCTAACTATGGCTACACCTTC
CASTRTSSNYGYTF
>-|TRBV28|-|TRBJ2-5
TGTGCCAGCAGTCGCAGGGAAGAGACCCAGTACTTC
CASSRREETQYF
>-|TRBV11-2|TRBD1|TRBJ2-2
TGTGCCAGCAGCCCGGGACAGGGCTGGGGGGAGCTGTTTTTT
CASSPGQGWGELFF
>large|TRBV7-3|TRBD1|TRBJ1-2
TGTGCCAGCAGCCCACAGACAGGGTCGCGCTATGGCTACACCTTC
CASSPQTGSRYGYTF
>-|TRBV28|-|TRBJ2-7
TGTGCCAGCACCCTAGGGGGGAGGGCCTACGAGCAGTACTTC
CASTLGGRAYEQYF
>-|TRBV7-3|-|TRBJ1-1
TGTGCCAGCAGCCCACTACAGACCATGAACACTGAAGCTTTCTTT
CASSPLQTMNTEAFF
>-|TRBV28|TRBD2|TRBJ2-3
TGTGCCAGCAGTTTTGCGGGAGGTCGATCAGATACGCAGTATTTT
CASSFAGGRSDTQYF
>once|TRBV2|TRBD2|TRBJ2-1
TGTGCCAGCAGTGAAGCCGGTGTAAGCGGGAGCCCCTACAATGAGCAGTTCTTC
CASSEAGVSGSPYNEQFF
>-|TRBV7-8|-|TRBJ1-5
TGTGCCAGCAGCACCCTTATATCCCGGGACACCCTAAGCAATCAGCCCCAGCATTTT
CASSTLISRDTLSNQPQHF
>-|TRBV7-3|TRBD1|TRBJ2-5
TGTGCCAGCAGCTTAGGACAGGAAGAGACCCAGTACTTC
CASSLGQEETQYF
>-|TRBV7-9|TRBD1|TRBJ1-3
TGTGCCAGCAGCGACGGGACAGGGCCCTCCAGCTCTGGAAACACCATATATTTT
CASSDGTGPSSSGNTIYF
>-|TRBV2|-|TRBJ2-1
TGTGCCAGCAGTGAAGGGCAGGGGCTCTACAATGAGCAGTTCTTC
CASSEGQGLYNEQFF
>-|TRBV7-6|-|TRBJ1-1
TGTGCCAGCAGCGTCGGGGCAGAGAACACTGAAGCTTTCTTT
CASSVGAENTEAFF
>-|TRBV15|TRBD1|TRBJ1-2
TGTGCCACCAGCAGGACAGGGGGGAACTATGGCTACACCTTC
CATSRTGGNYGYTF
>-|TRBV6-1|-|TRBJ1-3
TGTGCCAGCAACCGGGATCCTGGAAACACCATATATTTT
CASNRDPGNTIYF
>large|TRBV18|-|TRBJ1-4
TGTGCCAGCTCAATCAGGGGTTCTAATGAAAAACTGTTTTTT
CASSIRGSNEKLFF
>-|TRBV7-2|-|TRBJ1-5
TGTGCCAGCAGCTTAGACGGGGGGCACAATCAGCCCCAGCATTTT
CASSLDGGHNQPQHF
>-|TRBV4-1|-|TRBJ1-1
TGCGCCAGCAGCCACGTACCAGATGGCTCCACTGAAGCTTTCTTT
CASSHVPDGSTEAFF
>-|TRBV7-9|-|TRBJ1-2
TGTGCCAGCAGCTTTCTCCGGGACAACAACTATGGCTACACCTTC
CASSFLRDNNYGYTF
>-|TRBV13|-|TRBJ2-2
TGTGCCAGCAGCCCACAGGGTTCGAACACCGGGGAGCTGTTTTTT
CASSPQGSNTGELFF
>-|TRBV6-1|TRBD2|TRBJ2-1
TGTGCCAGCAGTACTATAGCGGGGGGTACCAATGAGCAGTTCTTC
CASSTIAGGTNEQFF
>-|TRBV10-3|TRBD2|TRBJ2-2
TGTGCCATCAGTCCCGGGACTAGTCTGGTCACCGGGGAGCTGTTTTTT
CAISPGTSLVTGELFF
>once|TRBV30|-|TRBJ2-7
TGTGCCTGGAGTCCTTTTGGGAGGCAGCAGTACTTC
CAWSPFGRQQYF
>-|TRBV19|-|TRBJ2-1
TGTGCCAGTAGTACGCAGGCCTACAATGAGCAGTTCTTC
CASSTQAYNEQFF
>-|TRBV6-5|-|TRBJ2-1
TGTGCCAGCAGTTACGGGGGCGCCCCCCCCTACAATGAGCAGTTCTTC
CASSYGGAPPYNEQFF
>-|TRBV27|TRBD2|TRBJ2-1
TGTGCCAGCAGTTCACAGAACAGCGGGGATAAGTACAATGAGCAGTTCTTC
CASSSQNSGDKYNEQFF
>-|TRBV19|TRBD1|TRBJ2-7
TGTGCCACAAGTAGCCAGGGGGCTGCGGACGAGCAGTACTTC
CATSSQGAADEQYF
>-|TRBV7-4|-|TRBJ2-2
TGTGCCAGCACCTTCTTGGCTGCCGGGGAGCTGTTTTTT
CASTFLAAGELFF
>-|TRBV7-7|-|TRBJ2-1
TGTGCTAGCAGCTTAGCCCTGGGTGGGGAGCAGTTCTTC
CASSLALGGEQFF
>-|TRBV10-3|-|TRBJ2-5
TGTGCCATCAGTGAGTCGTCGGTTAGTGGCCCAGGGTCCCAGTACTTC
CAISESSVSGPGSQYF
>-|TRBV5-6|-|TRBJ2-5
TGTGCCAGCAGCTTGAAGGGGACGTGGCCTCAGGAGACCCAGTACTTC
CASSLKGTWPQETQYF